This TCR beta chain emerged from a study of T cells in Graves' hyperthyroidism and ophthalmopathy. This clonotype was found a few times. From RNA transcripts, TCR beta CDR3 regions were amplified. The HTBI primer set was used in a first-round RT-PCR of the TCR CDR3. TCRdb redid the calling of the multiplex PCR reads with MiXCR, one entry per CDR3 protein. The table has about 560,000 distinct CDR3 sequences, 46% seen once. CDR1 is KGHSY, CDR2 FQNENV, per germline. There are 13 residues in the CDR3. Trimming took 4 bases from V and 2 from J, leaving 8 bases between them. The sample consisted of peripheral blood or thyroid tissue (not recorded which). The chain joins TRBV16 to TRBJ1-2, with D unresolved. The TCR was taken from a woman between 18 and 29 years old with Graves' hyperthyroidism. DNA for the CDR3: TGTGCCAGCAGCCCATCTCAAAACTATGGCTACACCTTC. Translated, it gives CASSPSQNYGYTF.